This entry lists 10 T cell receptor beta chains sequenced from one sample in a study of T cell responses to AZD1222 COVID-19 vaccine. The method was immunoSEQ multiplex PCR; TCRdb's version includes in-frame clones alone and lacks a portion of them. The sample comprises about 160,000 clones, around 93% of which are singletons, and about 4.5% rests with the top ten. The sequenced sample was peripheral blood, obtained on day 0 of AZD1222 vaccination. The origin of the receptors is an adult in good health.

There are a few counts of this clone. The V gene is TRBV28, the J gene TRBJ2-7; either TRBD1 or TRBD2 may fit D (5 bases each). The V end lost 4 bases, the J end lost 9 bases, and 22 bases lay between the germline ends. Germline V lookup: CDR1 MDHEN, CDR2 SYDVKM. The CDR3 length is 15 residues. CDR3 protein: CASSSGTIRGSAQYF. CDR3 nucleotide sequence: TGTGCCAGCAGTTCGGGGACCATACGGGGTTCGGCGCAGTACTTC.

This sequence joins TRBV25-1 and TRBJ2-5; TRBD2 aligns across 8 bases. The CDR3 has 16 residues. J gave up 4 bases and V 2 bases, and 9 bases lay outside the gene matches. Germline V CDR1 and CDR2: MGHDK, SYGVNS. CDR3 amino acids: CASSEIGSGSGETQYF. As DNA, the CDR3 is TGTGCCAGCAGTGAAATTGGGAGCGGGAGCGGAGAGACCCAGTACTTC.

The chain has TRBV10-1 and TRBJ2-1; TRBD1 or TRBD2 may be the D gene (5 bases each). V lost 3 bases, J lost 5 bases, and 11 bases lay in between. The CDR3 spans 14 residues. The germline V gene has CDR1 WNHNN and CDR2 SYGVQD (reference sequence). In DNA form, the CDR3 reads TGCGCCAGCAGTGACCCGGGACGGAACAATGAGCAGTTCTTC. Translated, it gives CASSDPGRNNEQFF.

The chain is built from TRBV10-3 and TRBJ2-7, with 10 bases matching TRBD2. J was trimmed by 1 base and V by 4 bases; bases with no gene match: 1. In germline, CDR1 is ENHRY, CDR2 SYGVKD. The CDR3 loop spans 14 amino acids. CDR3 in DNA: TGTGCCATCAGTGCTAGCGGGAGTTCCTACGAGCAGTACTTC. This translates into CAISASGSSYEQYF.

The chain uses TRBV27 and TRBJ2-7; no definite D call. The CDR3 extends over 18 amino acids. V was trimmed by 6 bases and J by 3 bases, leaving 27 bases between them. CDR1 and CDR2 from the germline V gene are MNHEY and SMNVEV (reference sequence). The CDR3: CASSPVIGRTSSGYEQYF. CDR3 bases: TGTGCCAGCAGCCCTGTGATAGGACGGACGTCCTCCGGCTACGAGCAGTACTTC.

This clone was detected once. This chain links TRBV2 with TRBJ1-1, with D unclear. The CDR3 is made up of 12 amino acids. Germline V gene data show CDR1 as SNHLY and CDR2 as FYNNEI. V lost 7 bases and J lost 1, with 7 bases in between. CDR3 bases: TGTGCCAGCACGAGGCGGAACACTGAAGCTTTCTTT. Its protein product is CASTRRNTEAFF.

The genes are TRBV5-1 and TRBJ2-5; D gene ambiguous. Germline V gives CDR1 SGHRS, CDR2 YFSETQ. V shed 0 bases and J shed 1 base, with 7 bases lying between them. The CDR3 length is 14 residues. CDR3 sequence reads: CASSLATLQETQYF. The CDR3 DNA follows: TGCGCCAGCAGCTTGGCTACACTCCAAGAGACCCAGTACTTC.

The rearrangement joins TRBV5-1 to TRBJ2-3; 12 bases align to TRBD2. This CDR3 is built from 16 residues. Trimming cost V 4 bases and J 6 bases; bases outside gene matches: 9. CDR1 SGHRS and CDR2 YFSETQ come from the germline V gene. CDR3 region: CASSISSGGARDTQYF. In DNA, the CDR3 is TGCGCCAGCAGCATTTCTAGCGGGGGGGCCCGGGATACGCAGTATTTT.

V is TRBV19 and J is TRBJ1-2, with D perhaps matching TRBD1 (6 bases). The CDR3 extends over 13 amino acids. V shed 7 bases and J shed 7 bases, with 16 bases lying between them. CDR1 and CDR2 from the germline V gene are LNHDA and SQIVND (reference sequence). DNA for the CDR3: TGTGCCAGTACTAGCCGGGCAGGGGTTGGCTACACCTTC. Its protein is CASTSRAGVGYTF.

The rearrangement uses TRBV3-1 (or the pseudogene TRBV3-2) and TRBJ2-5; D not certain. The germline CDR1 and CDR2 sequences are LGHDT and YNNKEL (reference sequence). The CDR3 length is 15 residues. V was pared by 2 bases and J by 0 bases, with 10 bases between. CDR3 bases: TGTGCCAGCAGCCAACGCGGTCCCCACCAAGAGACCCAGTACTTC. Amino acids: CASSQRGPHQETQYF.